Sequencing of this T cell receptor (beta chain) was carried out in a study of CD8 T cells in Susac syndrome. About the research overall: Intravenous immunoglobulin alone or corticosteroids were being given to patients with Susac syndrome at blood draw, unless they were therapy-naive.

Patients with Susac syndrome met diagnostic criteria that were recently defined for definite or probable disease. RNA was extracted with the RNeasy kit, and a quantity of 0.5 to 1 ug was reverse transcribed using random hexamers. Amplification of TCR beta CDR3 spanned 54 Vbeta and 13 Jbeta via immunoSEQ multiplex PCR. TCRdb redid the calling of the immunoSEQ multiplex PCR reads with MiXCR, one entry per CDR3 protein. The sample holds approximately 210,000 distinct CDR3 sequences, about 94% seen once. The sequenced sample consisted of CD4+ T cells from PBMCs. This clonotype was obtained from a human donor with Susac syndrome.

CDR3 nucleotide sequence: TGTGCCAGCAGCCGTGGAGGCGGGAGTGAGGGCACAGATACGCAGTATTTT. This gives the protein CASSRGGGSEGTDTQYF. The chain recombines TRBV7-2 with TRBJ2-3, with 7 bases matching TRBD2. The CDR3 has 17 residues. Germline assignment: CDR1 SGHTA and CDR2 FQGNSA. The ends lost 5 bases at V and 1 base at J; junction bases unmatched: 12.